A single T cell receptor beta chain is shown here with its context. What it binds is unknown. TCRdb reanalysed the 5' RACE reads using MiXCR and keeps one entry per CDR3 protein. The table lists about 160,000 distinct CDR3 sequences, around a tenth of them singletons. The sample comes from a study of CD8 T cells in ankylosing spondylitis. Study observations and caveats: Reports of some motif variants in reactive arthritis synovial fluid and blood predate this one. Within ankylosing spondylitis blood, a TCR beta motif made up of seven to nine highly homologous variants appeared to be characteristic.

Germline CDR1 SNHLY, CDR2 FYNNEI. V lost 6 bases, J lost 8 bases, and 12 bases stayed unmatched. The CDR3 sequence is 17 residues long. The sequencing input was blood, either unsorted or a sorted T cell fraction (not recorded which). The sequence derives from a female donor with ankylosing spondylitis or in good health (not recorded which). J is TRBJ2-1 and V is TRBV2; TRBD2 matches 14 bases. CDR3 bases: TGTGCCAGCAGGCGGGGGGCCTTGGGACTAGCGGGGGATGAGCAGTTCTTC. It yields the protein CASRRGALGLAGDEQFF.